This T cell receptor (beta chain) was captured in a study of CD8 T cells in Susac syndrome. Study information: Sequencing included Susac syndrome patients, five or six of them with active disease and roughly eight in remission. Patients with Susac syndrome were therapy-naive, on corticosteroids, or on intravenous immunoglobulin alone at blood draw.

Germline lookup yields CDR1 SNHLY and CDR2 FYNNEI. The CDR3 contains 11 residues. Trimming pared 2 bases from V and 9 bases from J, leaving 5 bases between. Definite or probable Susac syndrome was diagnosed using recently defined diagnostic criteria. RNA was extracted with the RNeasy kit, and a quantity of roughly 0.45 to 1 ug was reverse transcribed using random hexamers. Multiplex immunoSEQ PCR targeted 54 Vbeta and 13 Jbeta TCR beta segments. TCRdb redid the calling of the immunoSEQ multiplex PCR reads with MiXCR, one entry per CDR3 protein. The sample carries some 94,000 distinct CDR3 sequences, around 94% recorded once.

The V call is TRBV2, the J call TRBJ2-1; no firm D call. This clonotype was sampled from a human donor with Susac syndrome. The source material was CD4+ T cells from PBMCs. The CDR3, as DNA: TGTGCCAGCAGTGAATTACTTGAGCAGTTCTTC. Its protein is CASSELLEQFF.